The next 25 T cell receptor beta chains were all read from a single sample in a study of Graves' ophthalmopathy and Graves' hyperthyroidism. Scientists amplified the TCR beta CDR3 regions from RNA transcripts. HTBI-primed RT-PCR formed the first round, and a multiplex PCR formed the second. MiXCR was run by TCRdb on the multiplex PCR reads, yielding one entry per CDR3 protein. This table has about 550,000 distinct CDR3 sequences, less than 45% appearing once. Sequences were obtained from peripheral blood or thyroid tissue (not recorded which). The receptor set was obtained from an adult man with Graves' hyperthyroidism.

With respect to this clonotype: One end of the junction does not line up with germline, which may come from a read error. This chain links TRBV19 with TRBJ1-4; D possibly corresponds to TRBD1 (5 bases). Germline V gene data show CDR1 as LNHDA and CDR2 as SQIVND (reference sequence). The CDR3 covers 13 residues. CDR3 bases: TGTGCCAGTAGAGACAGCGGGGATGAAAAACTGCTTTTT. It is translated as CASRDSGDEKLLF.

V gene TRBV19 combines with J gene TRBJ2-7; the D gene could be TRBD1 or TRBD2 (5 bases each). CDR3 size: 13 residues. The germline CDR1 and CDR2 sequences are LNHDA and SQIVND (reference sequence). V lost 8 bases to trimming and J lost 4 bases, with 15 bases between them. The chain's CDR3 is CASGTELPYEQYF. The CDR3 nucleotides read TGTGCCAGTGGGACGGAACTTCCGTACGAGCAGTACTTC.

This clonotype was counted at least ten times. V gene TRBV19 combines with J gene TRBJ2-2, with a weak D call TRBD1 (6 bases). V shed 3 bases and J shed 4 bases, with 12 bases lying between them. Germline CDR1 LNHDA, CDR2 SQIVND (reference sequence). The CDR3 is made up of 15 amino acids. This CDR3 is CASSIGQGSTGELFF. CDR3 sequence (DNA): TGTGCCAGTAGTATCGGCCAGGGGAGCACCGGGGAGCTGTTTTTT.

Turning to this clonotype: A much larger clone lies one base from this, so it may be a read error. Lacking the conserved final phenylalanine or tryptophan, this CDR3 likely reflects a read error. The rearrangement joins TRBV10-3 to TRBJ1-2; 8 bases agree with TRBD1. V was clipped by 10 bases and J by 4 bases; unmatched bases: 8. The CDR3 loop spans 13 amino acids. The germline V gene encodes CDR1 ENHRY and CDR2 SYGVKD. CDR3 loop: CASRSGQVYGYTS. The CDR3 DNA sequence: TGTGCCAGCAGGTCGGGACAGGTCTATGGCTACACCTCC.

This clonotype was observed at least ten times. This chain connects TRBV7-2 to TRBJ2-5; a weak D match, TRBD1 (6 bases). CDR1 is SGHTA and CDR2 is FQGNSA in the germline V gene. This CDR3 region has 13 residues. Trimming removed 10 bases at V and 7 bases at J, with 19 bases between. The CDR3 here is CATLPQGGGTQYF. Written as DNA, the CDR3 is TGTGCCACCCTCCCACAGGGTGGCGGGACCCAGTACTTC.

This chain connects TRBV7-2 to TRBJ2-6; tentatively, D is TRBD2 (5 bases). Germline V CDR1 and CDR2: SGHTA, FQGNSA. The ends were cut back, 4 bases at V and 4 bases at J, with 14 bases in the middle. The CDR3 runs 16 residues. The CDR3 spells CASSSPLGSGANVLTF. The CDR3 bases are TGTGCCAGCAGCTCACCACTAGGGTCCGGGGCCAACGTCCTGACTTTC.

At least ten counts were recorded for this clonotype. CDR3 DNA sequence: TGTGCCAGCAGCTTGGTGAGGGGCGACACTGAAGCTTTCTTT. Its translation is CASSLVRGDTEAFF. The V gene is TRBV5-6, the J gene TRBJ1-1; a possible D gene is TRBD1 (5 bases). Germline CDR1 is SGHDT and CDR2 is YYEEEE. CDR3 length: 14 residues. V was shortened by 0 bases and J by 3 bases, with 9 bases between the two germline ends.

This chain joins TRBV5-1 and TRBJ2-3; a possible D gene is TRBD2 (5 bases). Germline V gene lookup returns CDR1 SGHRS and CDR2 YFSETQ. This CDR3 comprises 16 residues. V was clipped by 1 base and J by 4 bases, with 16 bases between them. The CDR3 DNA reads as TGCGCCAGCAGCTTGACGTTGGACTCGGAATCAGATACGCAGTATTTT. This gives the protein CASSLTLDSESDTQYF. Variable domain in full (rest from reference TRBV5-1 and TRBJ2-3): KAGVTQTPRYLIKTRGQQVTLSCSPISGHRSVSWYQQTPGQGLQFLFEYFSETQRNKGNFPGRFSGRQFSNSRSEMNVSTLELGDSALYLCASSLTLDSESDTQYFGPGTRLTVL.

This clonotype showed up many times. V usage is TRBV9 and J usage is TRBJ1-3; D perhaps matches TRBD1 (6 bases). CDR3 length: 15 residues. Trimming stripped 3 bases from V and 2 bases from J, with 12 bases between. CDR1 and CDR2 (germline): SGDLS, YYNGEE. DNA of the CDR3: TGTGCCAGCAGCGCGACAGGAACGGCTGGAAACACCATATATTTT. Encoded protein: CASSATGTAGNTIYF.

The genes are TRBV19 and TRBJ1-4; 7 positions agree with TRBD1. The V and J ends lost 1 base and 5 bases, in that order; junction bases with no gene match: 7. CDR3 size: 16 residues. The germline gives CDR1 LNHDA, CDR2 SQIVND (reference sequence). In DNA, the CDR3 is TGTGCCAGTAGTATAGGATCCGGACAGGCGAATGAAAAACTGTTTTTT. Encoded protein: CASSIGSGQANEKLFF.

On this clonotype: Since a much larger clone is just one base distant, this may be a read error. This chain joins TRBV7-2 and TRBJ2-5; no clear D. Germline V gene lookup returns CDR1 SGHTA and CDR2 FQGNSA. V gave up 6 bases and J gave up 1 base, with 18 bases separating them. This CDR3 contains 16 residues. CDR3 amino acids: CASSCSFGSTQETQYF. In DNA, the CDR3 is TGTGCCAGCAGTTGCTCGTTCGGTTCTACCCAAGAGACCCAGTACTTC.

Regarding this clonotype: A junction end diverges from the germline sequence, so it may reflect a read error. V and J are TRBV24-1 and TRBJ2-7; 10 nucleotides align to TRBD1. This CDR3 contains 14 residues. CDR1 is KGHDR, CDR2 SFDVKD, per germline. CDR3 nucleotide sequence: TGTGCCACCAGTGGTTTGGGACAGGGGTACGAGCAGTACTTC. It encodes CATSGLGQGYEQYF.

This clonotype has ten or more counts. J is TRBJ1-2 and V is TRBV9, with TRBD1 matching over 8 bases. The V gene's germline CDR1 is SGDLS and CDR2 YYNGEE. The CDR3 consists of 16 residues. The V and J ends lost 1 base and 2 bases, in that order; junction bases with no gene match: 7. CDR3 residues: CASSVSVTGENYGYTF. The DNA for the CDR3 is TGTGCCAGCAGCGTAAGTGTGACAGGGGAAAACTATGGCTACACCTTC. Using reference TRBV9 and TRBJ1-2 for the parts outside the CDR3, the full variable domain is DSGVTQTPKHLITATGQRVTLRCSPRSGDLSVYWYQQSLDQGLQFLIQYYNGEERAKGNILERFSAQQFPDLHSELNLSSLELGDSALYFCASSVSVTGENYGYTFGSGTRLTVV.

This clonotype was observed many times. The chain uses TRBV19 and TRBJ1-2, with unresolved D. This CDR3 is 13 amino acids long. Germline V gives CDR1 LNHDA, CDR2 SQIVND (reference sequence). The ends were cut back, 5 bases at V and 4 bases at J, with 11 bases in the middle. As DNA, the CDR3 is TGTGCCAGTAGTGGACCGTCGACCTATGGCTACACCTTC. Translation gives CASSGPSTYGYTF.

This chain uses TRBV24-1 with TRBJ2-1; unclear D gene. Between the trimmed V and J ends, which lost 4 bases and 0 bases, there was a span of 9 bases. Germline loops: CDR1 KGHDR, CDR2 SFDVKD. The CDR3 runs 15 residues. CDR3 sequence reads: CATSDGADSYNEQFF. In DNA, the CDR3 is TGTGCCACCAGTGACGGCGCGGACTCCTACAATGAGCAGTTCTTC.

This clonotype has only a few counts. The CDR3 sequence: CASGDRGHEQYF. The CDR3 DNA sequence: TGTGCCAGCGGGGACAGGGGGCATGAGCAGTACTTC. The chain carries TRBV2 and TRBJ2-7; 12 bases agree with TRBD1. Germline lookup yields CDR1 SNHLY and CDR2 FYNNEI. J lost 7 bases, V lost 8 bases, and 3 bases had no gene match. The CDR3 runs 12 residues.

A word on this clonotype: At one end, the junction sequence differs from germline, possibly due to a read error. This chain links TRBV2 with TRBJ1-1; possible D gene TRBD1, 6 bases. Per germline, CDR1 SNHLY and CDR2 FYNNEI. This CDR3 spans 15 amino acids. In DNA, the CDR3 is TGCGCCAGCAGTGAAGCGCGGGGGGCCACGTTTGAAGCTTTCTTT. Its translation: CASSEARGATFEAFF.

The chain links TRBV5-1 to TRBJ1-2; weak D call: TRBD1 (6 bases). CDR1 SGHRS and CDR2 YFSETQ come from the germline V gene. V lost 4 bases and J 4 bases, leaving 23 bases between the germline ends. The CDR3 consists of 17 residues. CDR3 amino acids: CASSGQSGGSGAYGYTF. The CDR3 bases are TGCGCCAGCAGCGGCCAGTCTGGGGGCAGCGGAGCCTATGGCTACACCTTC.

V is TRBV7-8 and J is TRBJ2-3; 11 bases align to TRBD2. In germline, CDR1 is SGHVS, CDR2 FQNEAQ. There are 18 residues in the CDR3. The junction had 8 bases not matched to a gene; V was cut back by 3 bases and J by 0 bases. CDR3 DNA: TGTGCCAGCAGCTTTAGGGGACTAGCGGTACCTAGCACAGATACGCAGTATTTT. Protein sequence: CASSFRGLAVPSTDTQYF.

Points on this clonotype: The conserved closing phenylalanine or tryptophan is absent in this CDR3, likely reflecting a read error. The J gene is TRBJ2-7, the V gene TRBV7-8, with 9 bases lining up with TRBD2. Per the germline V gene, CDR1 is SGHVS and CDR2 is FQNEAQ. The CDR3 contains 15 residues. Trimming cost V 1 base and J 0 bases; bases outside gene matches: 1. This CDR3 is CASSLDSGSSYEQYL. CDR3 in DNA: TGTGCCAGCAGCTTAGATAGCGGGAGCTCCTACGAGCAGTACCTC.

This clonotype was found many times. The chain employs TRBV7-9 and TRBJ2-5; 7 nucleotides match TRBD1. Germline V gene data show CDR1 as SEHNR and CDR2 as FQNEAQ (reference sequence). This CDR3 spans 14 amino acids. Trimming took 5 bases from V and 3 from J; bases not matched to a gene: 6. Here the CDR3 DNA reads TGTGCCAGCAGCCGACAGGGTTGGAAAGAGACCCAGTACTTC. Translated: CASSRQGWKETQYF.

This clonotype was recorded many times. The J gene is TRBJ1-2, the V gene TRBV7-9; the match to TRBD1 covers 11 bases. This CDR3 comprises 18 residues. Looked up from germline, CDR1 is SEHNR and CDR2 is FQNEAQ (reference sequence). V trimming: 5 bases; J trimming: 6 bases; junction bases outside the gene matches: 17. This CDR3 reads CASSPTPGTGGDMDGYTF. In nucleotides, the CDR3 is TGTGCCAGCAGCCCCACGCCCGGGACAGGGGGAGACATGGATGGCTACACCTTC.

The CDR3 protein is CASSFDPGTTYGYTF. The CDR3 DNA is TGTGCCAGCAGTTTCGATCCGGGTACTACCTATGGCTACACCTTC. The chain combines TRBV6-5 with TRBJ1-2; D ambiguous. Looked up from germline, CDR1 is MNHEY and CDR2 is SVGAGI. Trimming took off 4 bases at V and 4 bases at J, with 16 bases between the two ends. This CDR3 has 15 amino acids.

The chain employs TRBV7-2 and TRBJ2-5, with D possibly matching TRBD2 (6 bases). V was pared by 1 base and J by 5 bases, with 20 bases between. Looked up from germline, CDR1 is SGHTA and CDR2 is FQGNSA. The CDR3 loop spans 17 amino acids. In DNA form, the CDR3 reads TGTGCCAGCAGCTTAGGTATCCAGGGTGGGGCGGGGGAGACCCAGTACTTC. Its protein product is CASSLGIQGGAGETQYF.

The chain combines TRBV29-1 with TRBJ1-1, with 7 bases lining up with TRBD1. This CDR3 region has 15 residues. The germline gives CDR1 SQVTM, CDR2 ANQGSEA. V dropped 7 bases and J dropped 1; count of bases not matched to a gene: 12. CDR3 in DNA: TGCAGCGCGACAGGGACCCCATCCCGGAACACTGAAGCTTTCTTT. Amino acids: CSATGTPSRNTEAFF.